This T cell receptor beta chain was sequenced for a study of cytomegalovirus exposure and HLA in healthy donors. Looking at the study overall: An earlier analysis identified more than 90 million unique TCR beta sequences in some 180 million T cells.

Notes on the study in general: Reported results showed that the classifier diagnosed cytomegalovirus status with high specificity and sensitivity. Later work found that TCR association rates differed between HLA loci; DRB1 had the most and HLA-C the fewest.

13 Jbeta primers and 60 Vbeta primers were used for the PCR. The protocol was immunoSEQ multiplex PCR, while the TCRdb copy is restricted to in-frame clones and leaves out a portion. There are around 130,000 clones in the sample; approximately 70% occur only once, and about 2.7% lies in the top ten. With respect to this clone: What it binds is unknown.

The specimen was PBMCs. The receptor was isolated from a woman aged 60-75 years in good health and CMV-seropositive.

In nucleotides, the CDR3 is TGCGCCAGCAGCCAAGCCCTACAGGGCTCTCGATATGGCTACACCTTC. This codes for CASSQALQGSRYGYTF. The chain links TRBV4-1 to TRBJ1-2; perhaps TRBD1 as D (6 bases). The CDR3 is 16 amino acids. Trimming cost V 1 base and J 5 bases, with 17 bases left between them. From germline, CDR1 is MGHRA and CDR2 YSYEKL.